Listed here are 27 T cell receptor beta chains from one sample, sequenced in a study of blood T cell repertoires in COVID-19. Only in-frame clones appear in the TCRdb table, and some are missing; sequencing was by immunoSEQ multiplex PCR. This sample has 200,000 or so clones, with roughly nine tenths found just once. The specimen sequenced was peripheral blood. The receptors were gathered from a man aged 55 to 70 with COVID-19, enrolled during active disease.

The chain employs TRBV6-6 and TRBJ2-1; 9 bases map to TRBD1. The V segment lost 6 bases and the J segment 0 bases; nucleotides outside the gene matches: 6. The CDR3 extends over 16 amino acids. Per the germline V gene, CDR1 is MNHNY and CDR2 is SVGAGI (reference sequence). In DNA, the CDR3 is TGTGCCAGCAGACCAATGGACAGGGGCTCCTACAATGAGCAGTTCTTC. It encodes CASRPMDRGSYNEQFF.

The genes are TRBV10-3 and TRBJ2-2; D gene ambiguous. The CDR3 is 11 amino acids. The V gene lost 2 bases and the J gene lost 9 bases, with 4 bases spanning the gap. Germline assignment: CDR1 ENHRY and CDR2 SYGVKD. CDR3 nucleotide sequence: TGTGCCATCAGTGAGGAGTGGGAGCTGTTTTTT. Encoded protein: CAISEEWELFF.

The chain carries TRBV18 and TRBJ1-2, with no clear D. This CDR3 has 13 residues. Germline CDR1 and CDR2: KGHSH and LQKENI. Between the trimmed V and J ends, which lost 4 bases and 8 bases, there was a span of 14 bases. CDR3 sequence (DNA): TGTGCCAGCTCACAGCAGCGAGATGGGGGCTACACCTTC. Translation: CASSQQRDGGYTF.

V gene TRBV5-1 combines with J gene TRBJ1-1; tentative D call: TRBD1 (5 bases). This CDR3 is built from 15 residues. The V gene lost 0 bases and the J gene lost 1 base, with 10 bases spanning the gap. CDR1 SGHRS and CDR2 YFSETQ come from the germline V gene. The CDR3 spells CASSLAGRANTEAFF. DNA of the CDR3: TGCGCCAGCAGCTTGGCCGGCAGGGCGAACACTGAAGCTTTCTTT.

There are a few counts of this clone. One end of the junction is discordant with germline, which a read error may explain. Other DNA variants within this sample encode the same CDR3. This chain uses TRBV18 with TRBJ2-7; possible D gene TRBD2, 6 bases. The CDR3 sequence is 13 residues long. In germline, CDR1 is KGHSH, CDR2 LQKENI. This chain's CDR3 is CASSPGRTRGQYF. The CDR3, as DNA: TGTGCTAGCTCACCAGGGAGGACGAGGGGGCAGTACTTC. The full variable domain, completed using reference TRBV18 and TRBJ2-7, is NAGVMQNPRHLVRRRGQEARLRCSPMKGHSHVYWYRQLPEEGLKFMVYLQKENIIDESGMPKERFSAEFPKEGPSILRIQQVVRGDSAAYFCASSPGRTRGQYFGPGTRLTVT.

This clone is a singleton in its sample. The gene calls are TRBV9 and TRBJ1-1; tentatively, D is TRBD1 (6 bases). V was pared by 0 bases and J by 4 bases, with 10 bases between. From germline, CDR1 is SGDLS and CDR2 YYNGEE. CDR3 size: 14 residues. CDR3 sequence: CASSVGGLATEAFF. The CDR3 DNA is TGTGCCAGCAGCGTAGGGGGGCTTGCCACTGAAGCTTTCTTT. Full variable domain (rest looked up from reference TRBV9 and TRBJ1-1): DSGVTQTPKHLITATGQRVTLRCSPRSGDLSVYWYQQSLDQGLQFLIQYYNGEERAKGNILERFSAQQFPDLHSELNLSSLELGDSALYFCASSVGGLATEAFFGQGTRLTVV.

This chain connects TRBV12-3 or TRBV12-4 to TRBJ1-6; D is unresolved. The CDR3 has 13 residues. V was clipped by 7 bases and J by 4 bases, with 8 bases between them. CDR3 nucleotide sequence: TGTGCCAGCACCACAGAATATAATTCACCCCTCCACTTT. Amino acids: CASTTEYNSPLHF.

CDR3 in amino acids: CASSMGLVSNQPQHF. Here the CDR3 DNA reads TGTGCCAGTAGTATGGGGCTGGTAAGCAATCAGCCCCAGCATTTT. This chain links TRBV19 with TRBJ1-5; possibly TRBD1 for D (5 bases). CDR1 and CDR2 (germline): LNHDA, SQIVND (reference sequence). V lost 3 bases and J 1 base, leaving 10 bases between the germline ends. The CDR3 consists of 15 residues.

The sample holds one count of this clone. The chain uses TRBV7-2 and TRBJ1-1, with D possibly being TRBD1 (6 bases). Trimming took off 5 bases at V and 0 bases at J, with 19 bases between the two ends. CDR3 size: 17 residues. Germline values: CDR1 SGHTA, CDR2 FQGNSA. The CDR3: CASSPSRGGVMNTEAFF. CDR3 nucleotides: TGTGCCAGCAGCCCTAGTAGGGGGGGGGTCATGAACACTGAAGCTTTCTTT.

V gene TRBV9 combines with J gene TRBJ2-5; no firm D call. This CDR3 region has 14 residues. Germline CDR1 SGDLS, CDR2 YYNGEE. V shed 0 bases and J shed 5 bases, with 11 bases lying between them. The CDR3 sequence: CASSVEAGEETQYF. The CDR3 DNA is TGTGCCAGCAGCGTAGAGGCAGGCGAGGAGACCCAGTACTTC.

The chain carries TRBV7-9 and TRBJ1-3; unclear D gene. CDR1 SEHNR and CDR2 FQNEAQ come from the germline V gene (reference sequence). With 10 bases removed from V and 0 bases from J, the gap between germline ends came to 16 bases. There are 15 residues in the CDR3. The CDR3 region has the DNA TGTGCCATCTCTGAGGCCGGCAACTCTGGAAACACCATATATTTT. It is translated as CAISEAGNSGNTIYF.

The genes are TRBV7-9 and TRBJ1-6, with D unresolved. CDR3 length: 14 amino acids. Germline CDR1 is SEHNR and CDR2 is FQNEAQ (reference sequence). V dropped 1 base and J dropped 5 bases, with 6 bases sitting between them. Here the CDR3 reads CASSLEQDNSPLHF. The CDR3 DNA is TGTGCCAGCAGCTTAGAACAAGATAATTCACCCCTCCACTTT.

This clone was seen a single time. J is TRBJ1-2 and V is TRBV28, with 9 bases matching TRBD1. Germline V gene lookup returns CDR1 MDHEN and CDR2 SYDVKM. This CDR3 comprises 13 residues. The ends lost 5 bases at V and 8 bases at J; junction bases unmatched: 6. CDR3 amino acids: CASSGQGSGGYTF. The CDR3 nucleotides read TGTGCCAGCAGTGGACAGGGGTCAGGGGGCTACACCTTC.

This chain connects TRBV11-2 to TRBJ1-2; D is ambiguous. Trimming cost V 4 bases and J 6 bases, with 15 bases left between them. CDR1 SGHAT and CDR2 FQNNGV come from the germline V gene. This CDR3 is 14 amino acids long. The CDR3 region has the DNA TGTGCCAGCAGCTCTCAGGTCGTCGGGGATGGCTACACCTTC. Translation: CASSSQVVGDGYTF. The variable domain in full, with the rest retrieved from reference TRBV11-2 and TRBJ1-2, is EAGVAQSPRYKIIEKRQSVAFWCNPISGHATLYWYQQILGQGPKLLIQFQNNGVVDDSQLPKDRFSAERLKGVDSTLKIQPAKLEDSAVYLCASSSQVVGDGYTFGSGTRLTVV.

The CDR3 here is CASSPGKRYYGYTF. The CDR3 DNA is TGTGCCAGTAGTCCGGGAAAGAGGTATTATGGCTACACCTTC. The chain employs TRBV19 and TRBJ1-2; D ambiguous. Germline V lookup: CDR1 LNHDA, CDR2 SQIVND (reference sequence). Trimming removed 5 bases from V and 5 bases from J, with 15 bases in between. The CDR3 totals 14 residues.

V usage is TRBV30 and J usage is TRBJ1-6, with D tentatively TRBD1 (6 bases). The CDR3 contains 15 residues. V gave up 8 bases and J gave up 7 bases, with 21 bases separating them. Germline values: CDR1 GTSNPN, CDR2 SVGIG (reference sequence). The CDR3 loop reads CALKTQGRGNSPLHF. The CDR3 DNA reads as TGTGCCCTCAAAACACAGGGTCGGGGAAATTCACCCCTCCACTTT.

In its sample, this clone was seen once. V and J are TRBV18 and TRBJ1-5; TRBD1 is a possible D gene (6 bases). CDR3 size: 16 residues. CDR1 and CDR2 (germline): KGHSH, LQKENI. V lost 4 bases, J lost 0 bases, and 13 bases lay in between. The CDR3 bases are TGTGCCAGCTCACTGAGACAGGTCGATAGCAATCAGCCCCAGCATTTT. Residues: CASSLRQVDSNQPQHF.

This rearrangement joins TRBV28 to TRBJ1-5; 8 bases line up with TRBD1. The CDR3 has 16 amino acids. Germline V CDR1 and CDR2: MDHEN, SYDVKM. V shed 6 bases and J 6 bases; nucleotides not matched to a gene: 13. The CDR3 DNA sequence: TGTGCCAGCAGACAAGATCAGGGGGCAATGGGTCAGCCCCAGCATTTT. Translation: CASRQDQGAMGQPQHF.

The chain carries TRBV30 and TRBJ2-1; 13 nucleotides line up with TRBD2. The V and J ends lost 7 bases and 0 bases, in that order; junction bases with no gene match: 12. CDR3 size: 18 residues. Germline values: CDR1 GTSNPN, CDR2 SVGIG (reference sequence). The chain's CDR3 is CASGTGTSGTSSYNEQFF. CDR3 nucleotide sequence: TGTGCCTCGGGGACGGGGACTAGCGGGACGAGCTCCTACAATGAGCAGTTCTTC.

The chain has TRBV30 and TRBJ2-1; 8 nucleotides line up with TRBD1. The CDR3 is made up of 13 amino acids. The junction had 12 bases not matched to a gene; V was cut back by 4 bases and J by 13 bases. In germline, CDR1 is GTSNPN, CDR2 SVGIG (reference sequence). The CDR3 spells CAWTLPGQVKQFF. In nucleotides, the CDR3 is TGTGCCTGGACCCTCCCGGGACAGGTAAAACAGTTCTTC.

The J gene is TRBJ1-2, the V gene TRBV5-1; D remains unclear. Germline V gives CDR1 SGHRS, CDR2 YFSETQ. The V and J ends lost 4 bases and 4 bases respectively, with 11 bases between them. This CDR3 spans 13 amino acids. DNA of the CDR3: TGCGCCAGCAGCCCCTCCGGTGGCTATGGCTACACCTTC. Translation gives CASSPSGGYGYTF.

The V call is TRBV3-1 (or the pseudogene TRBV3-2), the J call TRBJ1-3, with D possibly TRBD1 on 6 matching bases. The germline gives CDR1 LGHDT, CDR2 YNNKEL (reference sequence). Deletions cut 0 bases from V and 2 bases from J, with 11 bases between. The CDR3 is 16 amino acids. CDR3 residues: CASSQDRGVAGNTIYF. The CDR3 coding sequence is TGTGCCAGCAGCCAAGACAGGGGCGTGGCTGGAAACACCATATATTTT.

The CDR3 sequence: CASSQDQGPYGYTF. In DNA, the CDR3 is TGTGCCAGCAGCCAAGATCAGGGGCCCTATGGCTACACCTTC. The chain combines TRBV3-1 (or the pseudogene TRBV3-2) with TRBJ1-2, with D perhaps TRBD1 (6 bases). Germline values: CDR1 LGHDT, CDR2 YNNKEL (reference sequence). V was pared by 0 bases and J by 4 bases, with 9 bases between. The CDR3 spans 14 residues.

This chain uses TRBV27 with TRBJ2-7; D possibly corresponds to TRBD1 (6 bases). This CDR3 spans 14 amino acids. Between the trimmed V and J ends, which lost 5 bases and 0 bases, there was a span of 11 bases. CDR1 and CDR2 from the germline V gene are MNHEY and SMNVEV (reference sequence). CDR3 DNA sequence: TGTGCCAGCAGTATCCGGGACAACTCCTACGAGCAGTACTTC. Its protein product is CASSIRDNSYEQYF.

The CDR3 bases are TGTGCCAACGCAGGACAGGCTAATTCACCCCTCCACTTT. This gives the protein CANAGQANSPLHF. This rearrangement joins TRBV30 to TRBJ1-6, with TRBD1 identical over 7 bases. The CDR3 sequence is 13 residues long. Germline V gene sequence: CDR1 GTSNPN, CDR2 SVGIG (reference sequence). Germline trimming cut 8 bases from V and 6 bases from J; bases unmatched to any gene: 7.

This chain uses TRBV3-1 (or the pseudogene TRBV3-2) with TRBJ2-1, with 8 positions matching TRBD1. Germline values: CDR1 LGHDT, CDR2 YNNKEL (reference sequence). V dropped 6 bases and J dropped 8; count of bases not matched to a gene: 6. This CDR3 contains 13 residues. The CDR3 is CASSRTGYDEQFF. The CDR3 DNA is TGTGCCAGCAGTCGGACAGGGTACGATGAGCAGTTCTTC.

V gene TRBV5-1 combines with J gene TRBJ2-1, with a tentative D call TRBD2 (6 bases). Per the germline V gene, CDR1 is SGHRS and CDR2 is YFSETQ. This CDR3 is 12 amino acids long. Trimming took off 5 bases at V and 7 bases at J, with 10 bases between the two ends. This CDR3 is CASSHGGNEQFF. The CDR3 nucleotides are TGCGCCAGCAGTCACGGGGGAAATGAGCAGTTCTTC.